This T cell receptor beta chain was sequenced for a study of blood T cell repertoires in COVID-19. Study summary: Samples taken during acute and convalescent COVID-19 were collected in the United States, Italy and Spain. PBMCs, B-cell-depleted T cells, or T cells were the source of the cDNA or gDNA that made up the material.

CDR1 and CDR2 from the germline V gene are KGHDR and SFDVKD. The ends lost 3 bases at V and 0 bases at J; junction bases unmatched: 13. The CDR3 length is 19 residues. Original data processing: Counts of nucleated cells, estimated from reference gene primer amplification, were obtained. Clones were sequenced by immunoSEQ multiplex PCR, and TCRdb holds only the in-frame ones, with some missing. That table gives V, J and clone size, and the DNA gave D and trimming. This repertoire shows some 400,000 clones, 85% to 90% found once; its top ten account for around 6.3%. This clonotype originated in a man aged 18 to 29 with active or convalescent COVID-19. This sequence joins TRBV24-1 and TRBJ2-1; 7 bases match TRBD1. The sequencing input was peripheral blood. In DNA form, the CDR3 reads TGTGCCACCAGTGATCCACAGGGGAGTAAGGCCAGCTCCTACAATGAGCAGTTCTTC. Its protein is CATSDPQGSKASSYNEQFF.